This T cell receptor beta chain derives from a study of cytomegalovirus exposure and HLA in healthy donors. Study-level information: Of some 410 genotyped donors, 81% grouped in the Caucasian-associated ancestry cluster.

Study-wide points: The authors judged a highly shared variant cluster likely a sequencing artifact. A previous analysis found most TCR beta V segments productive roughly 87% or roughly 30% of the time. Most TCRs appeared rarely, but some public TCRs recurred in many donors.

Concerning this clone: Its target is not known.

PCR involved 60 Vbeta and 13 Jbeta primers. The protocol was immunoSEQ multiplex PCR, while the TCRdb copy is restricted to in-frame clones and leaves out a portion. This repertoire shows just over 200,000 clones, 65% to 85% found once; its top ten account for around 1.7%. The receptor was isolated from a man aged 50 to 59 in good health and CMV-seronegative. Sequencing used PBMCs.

For the CDR3, the DNA is TGCGCCAGCAGCTTGGGGGGGGGCGCCCAGGGCTACACCTTC. Translating it yields CASSLGGGAQGYTF. J is TRBJ1-2 and V is TRBV5-1; TRBD1 is a possible D gene (6 bases). This CDR3 has 14 amino acids. V lost 0 bases and J 8 bases, leaving 14 bases between the germline ends. Germline CDR1 is SGHRS and CDR2 is YFSETQ. Full variable domain (missing parts from reference TRBV5-1 and TRBJ1-2): KAGVTQTPRYLIKTRGQQVTLSCSPISGHRSVSWYQQTPGQGLQFLFEYFSETQRNKGNFPGRFSGRQFSNSRSEMNVSTLELGDSALYLCASSLGGGAQGYTFGSGTRLTVV.